A selection of T cell receptor beta chains follows, all from one sample in a study of technical replicates of blood from four donors. This table comes from immunoSEQ multiplex PCR, and its TCRdb copy is limited to in-frame clones, with some not included. The data hold 75,000 to 100,000 clones, with roughly 94% observed a single time. Specimen: T cells isolated from PBMCs. These receptors were obtained from a human donor in good health. Both conserved end residues are part of each CDR3. The D gene is left open where the match is weak. Clone size appears in some rows only: once, few, many, or a class for an expanded clone.

d_call	j_call	v_call	clone_size	cdr3_nt	cdr3_aa
.	TRBJ1-2	TRBV29-1	.	TGCAGCGTTGGTTCGGTTAACTATGGCTACACCTTC	CSVGSVNYGYTF
.	TRBJ1-1	TRBV19	.	TGTGCCAGTAGTGACGGGACACTGGTAAGGACTGAAGCTTTCTTT	CASSDGTLVRTEAFF
.	TRBJ2-7	TRBV4-2	.	TGTGCCAGCAGCCAAGACACGACACTAGACGAGCAGTACTTC	CASSQDTTLDEQYF
TRBD2	TRBJ2-3	TRBV5-4	.	TGTGCCAGCAGGAGCGGGGGAGCCCCGGATACGCAGTATTTT	CASRSGGAPDTQYF
.	TRBJ2-5	TRBV9	.	TGTGCCAGCAGCGTAGGAACTGTCGAGACCCAGTACTTC	CASSVGTVETQYF
.	TRBJ2-2	TRBV5-1	.	TGCGCCAGCAGCCCCTCTAAGCAGGGGACGAACACCGGGGAGCTGTTTTTT	CASSPSKQGTNTGELFF
.	TRBJ1-5	TRBV6-1	.	TGTGCCAGCAGCGACAGGAGTAGAAATCAGCCCCAGCATTTT	CASSDRSRNQPQHF
.	TRBJ1-2	TRBV5-5	.	TGTGCCAGCAGCTTGGTAGGAGAAGGGGATGGCTACACCTTC	CASSLVGEGDGYTF
.	TRBJ1-1	TRBV27	.	TGTGCCAGCAGTACCACCGGGAGTAACACTGAAGCTTTCTTT	CASSTTGSNTEAFF
TRBD1	TRBJ1-2	TRBV6-1	.	TGTGCCAGCAGGGTCGGGACAGGGGGAGGCTACACCTTC	CASRVGTGGGYTF
TRBD1	TRBJ1-1	TRBV7-9	.	TGTGCCAGCAGCAGTTCGGGACAGTCTGAAGCTTTCTTT	CASSSSGQSEAFF
TRBD2	TRBJ2-5	TRBV19	.	TGTGCCAGTAGTATGGGACTAGCGGGGGGGCTCGAGACCCAGTACTTC	CASSMGLAGGLETQYF
.	TRBJ1-5	TRBV2	.	TGTGCCAGCAGTGAAGGACTTGGAGGGCCCCAGCATTTT	CASSEGLGGPQHF
.	TRBJ2-2	TRBV27	.	TGTGCCAGCAGCTTTTTACCGGACACCGGGGAGCTGTTTTTT	CASSFLPDTGELFF
TRBD2	TRBJ2-1	TRBV15	.	TGTGCCACCAGCACCAATAGACTAGCGGGGGGGCCCGCCTACAATGAGCAGTTCTTC	CATSTNRLAGGPAYNEQFF
TRBD1	TRBJ2-7	TRBV7-8	.	TGTGCCAGCAGCTCCCGACAGGGGCCCTACGAGCAGTACTTC	CASSSRQGPYEQYF
TRBD2	TRBJ2-7	TRBV7-9	.	TGTGCCAGCAGCCTTAGCGGGAGGGCCTACGAGCAGTACTTC	CASSLSGRAYEQYF
.	TRBJ2-5	TRBV7-2	.	TGTGCCAGCAGACCACAACTGTCAGGGATGGGGTCGCAAGAGACCCAGTACTTC	CASRPQLSGMGSQETQYF
TRBD1	TRBJ1-6	TRBV19	.	TGTGCCAGTAGCCTGACAGGGGGAAACTATAATTCACCCCTCCACTTT	CASSLTGGNYNSPLHF
.	TRBJ1-2	TRBV6-5	.	TGTGCCAGCAGTTTAGAACAGGATTGGAATGGCTACACCTTC	CASSLEQDWNGYTF
.	TRBJ1-5	TRBV25-1	.	TGTGCCAGCAGTGAATTTACTAATCAGCCCCAGCATTTT	CASSEFTNQPQHF
TRBD2	TRBJ2-3	TRBV27	.	TGTGCCAGCAGTCCCGCGGCGGGGGGTACTAGCACAGATACGCAGTATTTT	CASSPAAGGTSTDTQYF
.	TRBJ1-1	TRBV15	.	TGTGCCACCAGCACTGGACTGAGAAACACTGAAGCTTTCTTT	CATSTGLRNTEAFF
TRBD1	TRBJ1-5	TRBV7-9	.	TGTGCCAGCAGCGCCGACAGGGGTGGACAGCCCCAGCATTTT	CASSADRGGQPQHF
TRBD1	TRBJ1-1	TRBV6-1	.	TGTGCCAGCAGGGGACAGGGAAATCGCGTTGAAGCTTTCTTT	CASRGQGNRVEAFF
TRBD1	TRBJ2-7	TRBV13	.	TGTGCCAGCAGCTTAGGGTCAGGGGGCGTCCACGAGCAGTACTTC	CASSLGSGGVHEQYF
TRBD1	TRBJ1-4	TRBV5-6	once	TGTGCCAGCAGCCGACAGGGCGGCCGTGAAAAACTGTTTTTT	CASSRQGGREKLFF
.	TRBJ1-3	TRBV5-5	.	TGTGCCAGCAGTTTGACAGGCGACGGGAACACCATATATTTT	CASSLTGDGNTIYF
TRBD2	TRBJ2-1	TRBV5-1	.	TGCGCCAGCAGTTTCTTTAGCGGGGGGGCCTCCTACAATGAGCAGTTCTTC	CASSFFSGGASYNEQFF
.	TRBJ2-7	TRBV7-9	.	TGTGCCAGCAGCTTAGGGAGTTCCCTCTACGAGCAGTACTTC	CASSLGSSLYEQYF
TRBD2	TRBJ2-1	TRBV7-2	.	TGTGCCAGCAGCTTCGGGACTAGCGGGAGGCTCACATACAATGAGCAGTTCTTC	CASSFGTSGRLTYNEQFF
.	TRBJ1-2	TRBV15	.	TGTGCCACCAGCAGAGATGGGGGCGCGAACTATGGCTACACCTTC	CATSRDGGANYGYTF